This T cell receptor (beta chain) was identified in a study of cytomegalovirus exposure and HLA in healthy donors. About the research overall: In an earlier analysis, approximately 120 million unique TCR beta sequences were found from about 190 million T cells. General study results and limits: Reportedly, cytomegalovirus status was diagnosed with high sensitivity and specificity. According to an earlier analysis, most TCR beta V segments yielded productive rearrangements about 87% or about 30% of the time. In vitro work confirmed that a few CMV-associated chains recognize CMV antigens.

The primer mix had 60 Vbeta and 13 Jbeta primers. Profiled with immunoSEQ multiplex PCR; TCRdb holds only in-frame clones, not every one. The sample consists of 150,000 to 200,000 clones, approximately 84% of them appearing once. As for this clone: Its specificity is unknown.

Input material: PBMCs. This TCR was recovered from a woman between 25 and 40 years old in good health and CMV-seropositive.

The CDR3 region is CAIRRGGGLIYNEQFF. The CDR3 DNA follows: TGTGCCATCAGGCGGGGGGGTGGGCTCATCTACAATGAGCAGTTCTTC. The chain uses TRBV10-3 and TRBJ2-1; 9 bases match TRBD2. The CDR3 is 16 residues long. The germline gives CDR1 ENHRY, CDR2 SYGVKD. Trimming at V came to 6 bases and at J to 3 bases, leaving 9 bases not matched to a gene.